A selection of T cell receptor beta chains follows, all from one sample in a study of cytomegalovirus exposure and HLA in healthy donors. Libraries were prepared by immunoSEQ multiplex PCR; TCRdb keeps only in-frame clonotypes and omits some of them. This table holds hundreds of thousands of clones, about 87% found once. Material for sequencing was PBMCs. The receptors were gathered from a man between 18 and 35 years old in good health and CMV-seronegative. CDR3s include the opening cysteine and the closing phenylalanine or tryptophan. Fields, in order: V gene, D gene, clone size, J gene, CDR3 protein, CDR3 DNA. The D gene is left open where the match is weak. Size values are once, few and many counts, or a class for expanded clones, and some rows have none.

V: TRBV6-6; D: TRBD1; size: .; J: TRBJ2-7; CDR3: CASRRQGVAYEQYF; DNA: TGTGCCAGCAGAAGGCAGGGGGTGGCTTACGAGCAGTACTTC
V: TRBV5-4; D: .; size: few; J: TRBJ1-6; CDR3: CASSLDRWGASPLHF; DNA: TGTGCCAGCAGCTTGGATCGCTGGGGAGCTTCACCCCTCCACTTT
V: TRBV18; D: .; size: .; J: TRBJ1-1; CDR3: CASSPFAPRTEAFF; DNA: TGTGCCAGCTCACCATTTGCACCTCGGACTGAAGCTTTCTTT
V: TRBV2; D: TRBD2; size: .; J: TRBJ2-1; CDR3: CASGSGRLNEQFF; DNA: TGTGCCAGTGGTAGCGGGAGACTCAATGAGCAGTTCTTC
V: TRBV9; D: .; size: once; J: TRBJ1-4; CDR3: CASSVGLAGDEKLFF; DNA: TGTGCCAGCAGCGTTGGGTTGGCAGGGGACGAAAAACTGTTTTTT
V: TRBV5-4; D: .; size: .; J: TRBJ2-7; CDR3: CASSLPDLRYEQYF; DNA: TGTGCCAGCAGCCTCCCGGACTTACGCTACGAGCAGTACTTC
V: TRBV30; D: .; size: .; J: TRBJ2-7; CDR3: CAWDQTRNYEQYF; DNA: TGTGCCTGGGATCAGACTCGGAACTACGAGCAGTACTTC
V: TRBV9; D: .; size: .; J: TRBJ2-5; CDR3: CASSGPTGDQETQYF; DNA: TGTGCCAGCAGCGGGCCAACAGGTGATCAAGAGACCCAGTACTTC
V: TRBV5-6; D: .; size: .; J: TRBJ2-3; CDR3: CASSFGGTDTQYF; DNA: TGTGCCAGCAGCTTTGGCGGGACAGATACGCAGTATTTT
V: TRBV6-5; D: TRBD1; size: .; J: TRBJ1-2; CDR3: CASRPADRVGSGYTF; DNA: TGTGCCAGCAGACCCGCCGACAGGGTCGGGAGTGGCTACACCTTC
V: TRBV4-2; D: .; size: .; J: TRBJ2-7; CDR3: CASSQDPSAGGYEQYF; DNA: TGTGCCAGCAGCCAAGATCCATCGGCGGGCGGCTACGAGCAGTACTTC
V: TRBV10-2; D: TRBD1; size: .; J: TRBJ1-3; CDR3: CASNGQVGNTIYF; DNA: TGCGCCAGCAACGGACAGGTCGGAAACACCATATATTTT
V: TRBV7-3; D: TRBD2; size: .; J: TRBJ2-1; CDR3: CASSPGTTNEQFF; DNA: TGTGCCAGCAGCCCCGGGACTACCAATGAGCAGTTCTTC
V: TRBV10-1; D: TRBD2; size: .; J: TRBJ2-7; CDR3: CASSESAGGYYEQYF; DNA: TGCGCCAGCAGTGAATCGGCGGGAGGTTACTACGAGCAGTACTTC
V: TRBV6-5; D: TRBD2; size: .; J: TRBJ2-7; CDR3: CASSYTRGSGGEQYF; DNA: TGTGCCAGCAGTTACACCCGGGGTAGCGGGGGTGAGCAGTACTTC
V: TRBV28; D: TRBD1; size: .; J: TRBJ2-7; CDR3: CASSLWDLRGQGSNEQYF; DNA: TGTGCCAGCAGTTTATGGGACTTAAGGGGACAGGGGTCCAACGAGCAGTACTTC
V: TRBV28; D: TRBD1; size: .; J: TRBJ1-3; CDR3: CASSLLYSGQGLRTNTIYF; DNA: TGTGCCAGCAGTCTACTATACTCGGGACAGGGGCTTCGTACAAACACCATATATTTT
V: TRBV7-9; D: TRBD1; size: .; J: TRBJ1-4; CDR3: CASSLDGTANEKLFF; DNA: TGTGCCAGCAGCTTAGACGGGACAGCCAATGAAAAACTGTTTTTT
V: TRBV28; D: .; size: .; J: TRBJ2-7; CDR3: CASSQGSYEQYF; DNA: TGTGCCAGCAGTCAGGGGTCCTACGAGCAGTACTTC
V: TRBV27; D: .; size: .; J: TRBJ1-4; CDR3: CASKSQGVYEKLFF; DNA: TGTGCCAGCAAATCGCAAGGGGTATATGAAAAACTGTTTTTT
V: TRBV18; D: TRBD2; size: .; J: TRBJ2-1; CDR3: CASSPEGLAGVYNEQFF; DNA: TGTGCCAGCTCACCGGAGGGACTAGCGGGAGTCTACAATGAGCAGTTCTTC
V: TRBV28; D: .; size: .; J: TRBJ1-2; CDR3: CASRGHPYGYTF; DNA: TGTGCCAGCAGAGGACACCCATATGGCTACACCTTC
V: TRBV7-8; D: .; size: .; J: TRBJ1-4; CDR3: CASSWAGNNEKLFF; DNA: TGTGCCAGCAGTTGGGCGGGGAATAATGAAAAACTGTTTTTT
V: TRBV4-3; D: TRBD2; size: .; J: TRBJ2-7; CDR3: CASSQGPTSGGTTYEQYF; DNA: TGCGCCAGCAGCCAAGGCCCGACTAGCGGGGGGACGACTTACGAGCAGTACTTC
V: TRBV2; D: TRBD2; size: .; J: TRBJ2-5; CDR3: CASSVVGTSGAETQYF; DNA: TGTGCCAGCAGTGTAGTGGGGACTAGCGGGGCGGAGACCCAGTACTTC
V: TRBV28; D: .; size: .; J: TRBJ2-2; CDR3: CASSLGLRTGELFF; DNA: TGTGCCAGCAGCCTGGGGCTACGCACCGGGGAGCTGTTTTTT
V: TRBV30; D: TRBD2; size: .; J: TRBJ2-7; CDR3: CAWRNSGSYEQYF; DNA: TGTGCCTGGAGGAATAGCGGGAGCTACGAGCAGTACTTC
V: TRBV28; D: .; size: .; J: TRBJ1-2; CDR3: CASSLLGAEYGYTF; DNA: TGTGCCAGCAGTTTATTAGGGGCGGAGTATGGCTACACCTTC
V: TRBV5-1; D: TRBD2; size: .; J: TRBJ2-3; CDR3: CASSWGTRQADTQYF; DNA: TGCGCCAGCAGCTGGGGGACTAGACAAGCAGATACGCAGTATTTT